Below, 11 T cell receptor beta chains from the same sample are listed, as sequenced in a study of OX40 agonist ivuxolimab in advanced cancers. Assay used: immunoSEQ multiplex PCR; TCRdb lists only in-frame clones, some missing. The sample shows around 90,000 clones, around 86% of them seen only once. Here the sequenced sample was CD4+ or CD8+ T cells sorted from blood, taken in a trial of the OX40 agonist ivuxolimab. The receptors derive from an adult with an advanced solid tumor such as melanoma, head and neck, liver or kidney cancer.

The V gene is TRBV4-2, the J gene TRBJ2-7; 10 bases are shared with TRBD2. Germline CDR1 LGHNA, CDR2 YNFKEQ. The CDR3 covers 16 residues. V was clipped by 0 bases and J by 6 bases; unmatched bases: 8. The CDR3 nucleotides read TGTGCCAGCAGCCAAGACGCTAGCGGGGGAGTAGGCGAGCAGTACTTC. As protein: CASSQDASGGVGEQYF.

The chain has TRBV27 and TRBJ2-7; tentatively, D is TRBD1 or TRBD2 (5 bases each). The CDR3 consists of 14 residues. Trimming stripped 7 bases from V and 0 bases from J, with 13 bases between. Germline CDR1 is MNHEY and CDR2 is SMNVEV (reference sequence). The CDR3 reads CASTTRGPSYEQYF. CDR3 in DNA: TGTGCCAGCACCACCCGGGGACCCTCCTACGAGCAGTACTTC.

The chain has TRBV23-1 and TRBJ1-4, with D possibly TRBD1 on 5 matching bases. TRBV23-1 is recorded as an ORF, its role being uncertain. V shed 1 base and J shed 3 bases, with 21 bases lying between them. CDR3 size: 19 residues. The CDR3: CASSQYLLVGQEANEKLFF. Written as DNA, the CDR3 is TGCGCCAGCAGTCAATACCTCTTAGTGGGGCAGGAAGCTAATGAAAAACTGTTTTTT.

The V and J genes are TRBV7-2 and TRBJ1-2, with D perhaps TRBD1 (5 bases). CDR3 length equals 13 residues. Germline CDR1 is SGHTA and CDR2 is FQGNSA. Trimming took 5 bases from V and 4 from J, leaving 11 bases between them. The CDR3, as DNA: TGTGCCAGCAGCCCCTGGGGGGGCTATGGCTACACCTTC. Translation: CASSPWGGYGYTF. The complete variable domain, with remaining parts taken from reference TRBV7-2 and TRBJ1-2, reads GAGVSQSPSNKVTEKGKDVELRCDPISGHTALYWYRQSLGQGLEFLIYFQGNSAPDKSGLPSDRFSAERTGGSVSTLTIQRTQQEDSAVYLCASSPWGGYGYTFGSGTRLTVV.

The J gene is TRBJ2-1, the V gene TRBV7-2, with TRBD1 as a possible D gene (5 bases). CDR1 is SGHTA, CDR2 FQGNSA, per germline. Trimming shortened V by 6 bases and J by 8 bases, and 14 bases separated the two germline ends. This CDR3 contains 13 residues. CDR3 coding DNA: TGTGCCAGCAGTTCCAGGGTGGGCGATGAGCAGTTCTTC. This translates into CASSSRVGDEQFF. The full variable domain, completed using reference TRBV7-2 and TRBJ2-1, is GAGVSQSPSNKVTEKGKDVELRCDPISGHTALYWYRQSLGQGLEFLIYFQGNSAPDKSGLPSDRFSAERTGGSVSTLTIQRTQQEDSAVYLCASSSRVGDEQFFGPGTRLTVL.

CDR3 sequence reads: CASSLGPREANYGYTF. CDR3 coding DNA: TGTGCCAGCAGCTTAGGGCCCAGGGAAGCTAACTATGGCTACACCTTC. The chain has TRBV11-2 and TRBJ1-2, with a weak D call TRBD1 (5 bases). This CDR3 has 16 residues. Trimming stripped 1 base from V and 0 bases from J, with 12 bases between. CDR1 and CDR2 from the germline V gene are SGHAT and FQNNGV.

The chain uses TRBV11-3 and TRBJ2-7; 7 bases line up with TRBD1. CDR1 and CDR2 (germline): SGHNT, YENEEA. This CDR3 has 13 residues. The trim removed 5 bases at V and 4 bases at J, leaving 5 bases unmatched. DNA of the CDR3: TGTGCCAGCAGCCTTTACAGGGGTTACGAGCAGTACTTC. This translates into CASSLYRGYEQYF.

The rearrangement links TRBV18 to TRBJ2-5; TRBD1 aligns across 9 bases. The V segment lost 2 bases and the J segment 2 bases; nucleotides outside the gene matches: 9. Per germline, CDR1 KGHSH and CDR2 LQKENI. The CDR3 has 17 amino acids. The DNA for the CDR3 is TGTGCCAGCTCACCATCAGAGACAGGGGGGATTCAAGAGACCCAGTACTTC. It codes for CASSPSETGGIQETQYF.

Note on this clone: Its ends do not fully match the called genes, so a read error is possible. This chain links TRBV27 with TRBJ2-1, with 13 bases lining up with TRBD2. There are 18 residues in the CDR3. The germline V gene encodes CDR1 MNHEY and CDR2 SMNVEV (reference sequence). The CDR3 reads CASTLGTSGARVYNEQFF. The CDR3 bases are TGTGCCAGCACTTTAGGGACTAGCGGGGCTCGGGTATACAATGAGCAGTTCTTC.

The rearrangement uses TRBV6-5 and TRBJ1-2; TRBD1 might be the D (5 bases). Germline assignment: CDR1 MNHEY and CDR2 SVGAGI. Trimming stripped 5 bases from V and 4 bases from J, with 17 bases between. The CDR3 is 15 amino acids. The CDR3 bases are TGTGCCAGCAGTGCTTCTATCAACGGGGGCTATGGCTACACCTTC. This encodes CASSASINGGYGYTF.

This clone has a handful of counts. The chain recombines TRBV7-3 with TRBJ2-5, with TRBD1 matching over 9 bases. Germline lookup yields CDR1 SGHTA and CDR2 FQGTGA. V gave up 5 bases and J gave up 4 bases; unmatched junction bases: 8. CDR3 length equals 15 residues. The CDR3, as DNA: TGTGCCAGCAGCGCCGGACAGGGGTACGGAGAGACCCAGTACTTC. Its translation is CASSAGQGYGETQYF.